The 21 T cell receptor beta chains in this list originate from one sample, sequenced in a study of blood T cell repertoires in COVID-19. Sequencing was performed with immunoSEQ multiplex PCR; in TCRdb, only in-frame clones are kept and a portion is missing. This repertoire shows 95,000 to 100,000 clones, more than 70% found once; its top ten account for roughly 10%. The sequencing sample was made of peripheral blood. These receptors were obtained from a woman aged 25-40 years with acute or convalescent COVID-19.

The V gene is TRBV5-1, the J gene TRBJ2-5; D uncertain. The germline gives CDR1 SGHRS, CDR2 YFSETQ. Trimming shortened V by 2 bases and J by 3 bases, and 11 bases separated the two germline ends. This CDR3 is 14 amino acids long. CDR3 residues: CASSFLGNEETQYF. The CDR3 nucleotides read TGCGCCAGCAGCTTCCTAGGTAACGAAGAGACCCAGTACTTC.

The chain links TRBV29-1 to TRBJ2-3; the match to TRBD2 covers 7 bases. The CDR3 runs to 14 residues. Unmatched junction bases numbered 4, after V lost 2 bases and J lost 2 bases. CDR1 SQVTM and CDR2 ANQGSEA come from the germline V gene. CDR3 nucleotides: TGCAGCGTTGAAAAGGGACTAATCACAGATACGCAGTATTTT. It encodes CSVEKGLITDTQYF.

CDR3: CARGVTGTTNEKLFF. CDR3 sequence (DNA): TGTGCCAGAGGGGTGACAGGGACAACTAATGAAAAACTGTTTTTT. This sequence joins TRBV6-5 and TRBJ1-4, with 7 nucleotides matching TRBD1. With 9 bases clipped from V and 0 bases from J, the junction kept 7 bases outside the gene matches. Germline V gives CDR1 MNHEY, CDR2 SVGAGI. CDR3 length equals 15 residues.

This chain links TRBV6-5 with TRBJ1-2, with 11 bases lining up with TRBD1. Losses at the gene ends were 4 bases for V and 4 bases for J; bases not matched to a gene: 5. CDR1 and CDR2 from the germline V gene are MNHEY and SVGAGI. This CDR3 has 15 residues. CDR3 amino acids: CASSLDRGHVYGYTF. Written as DNA, the CDR3 is TGTGCCAGCAGTTTGGACAGGGGGCATGTCTATGGCTACACCTTC.

V usage is TRBV7-2 and J usage is TRBJ1-1; 8 bases are shared with TRBD1. The CDR3 is 14 residues long. Germline V gene lookup returns CDR1 SGHTA and CDR2 FQGNSA. J was trimmed by 4 bases and V by 5 bases; bases with no gene match: 6. The CDR3 sequence is CASSLRTGSTEAFF. The CDR3 region has the DNA TGTGCCAGCAGCCTCCGGACAGGGTCCACTGAAGCTTTCTTT.

This chain joins TRBV14 and TRBJ2-2; TRBD1 agrees at 8 bases. The germline CDR1 and CDR2 sequences are SGHDN and FVKESK. The CDR3 covers 16 residues. Trimming took 8 bases from V and 1 from J; bases not matched to a gene: 9. The DNA of the CDR3 is TGTGCCAGCGGGGATTTTGGGACAGGGAACACCGGGGAGCTGTTTTTT. Protein product: CASGDFGTGNTGELFF.

This CDR3 is CASSIVVDRGPYGYTF. CDR3 sequence (DNA): TGTGCCAGTAGTATAGTAGTGGACAGGGGGCCCTATGGCTACACCTTC. The chain employs TRBV19 and TRBJ1-2; 11 bases map to TRBD1. The trim removed 1 base at V and 4 bases at J, leaving 5 bases unmatched. The CDR3 is 16 residues long. Germline CDR1 reads LNHDA; CDR2 reads SQIVND (reference sequence).

This rearrangement joins TRBV12-3 or TRBV12-4 to TRBJ2-1; no reliable D call. Deletions cut 2 bases from V and 4 bases from J, with 3 bases between. The CDR3 is 12 residues long. Here the CDR3 reads CASSLQYNEQFF. CDR3 nucleotide sequence: TGTGCCAGCAGTTTACAATACAATGAGCAGTTCTTC.

This rearrangement joins TRBV6-6 to TRBJ2-2, with 9 bases matching TRBD1. The CDR3 consists of 16 residues. The germline gives CDR1 MNHNY, CDR2 SVGAGI (reference sequence). V gave up 4 bases and J gave up 2 bases; unmatched junction bases: 5. The CDR3 spells CASSWGTGTNTGELFF. The CDR3 nucleotides are TGTGCCAGCAGTTGGGGGACAGGGACCAACACCGGGGAGCTGTTTTTT.

The V gene is TRBV28, the J gene TRBJ1-1, with TRBD1 matching over 8 bases. Losses at the gene ends were 4 bases for V and 6 bases for J; bases not matched to a gene: 10. The CDR3 has 15 residues. The germline V gene encodes CDR1 MDHEN and CDR2 SYDVKM. CDR3 coding DNA: TGTGCCAGCAGTTATTACAGGGGGAATCATCCTGAAGCTTTCTTT. This translates into CASSYYRGNHPEAFF.

Only one count was recorded for this clone. The DNA of the CDR3 is TGCGCCAGCAGTGAGGGCTCCTCCTACGAGCAGTACTTC. It yields the protein CASSEGSSYEQYF. The V gene is TRBV10-1, the J gene TRBJ2-7; D gene ambiguous. Germline assignment: CDR1 WNHNN and CDR2 SYGVQD (reference sequence). V shed 2 bases and J shed 0 bases, with 5 bases lying between them. The CDR3 length is 13 residues.

The genes are TRBV18 and TRBJ2-7; 10 bases match TRBD1. CDR3 length: 15 residues. Germline CDR1 is KGHSH and CDR2 is LQKENI. The V gene end was trimmed by 6 bases and the J gene end by 1 base; junction bases not matched to a gene: 6. The CDR3 spells CASSPRTGGSYEQYF. In DNA, the CDR3 is TGTGCCAGCTCGCCTAGGACAGGGGGGTCCTACGAGCAGTACTTC.

The chain uses TRBV4-1 and TRBJ2-1, with TRBD1 matching 7 bases. Looked up from germline, CDR1 is MGHRA and CDR2 is YSYEKL. The CDR3 length is 18 residues. Trimming cost V 1 base and J 5 bases; bases outside gene matches: 14. The CDR3 coding sequence is TGCGCCAGCAGCCAAGTAATATATGGGGGAGACAGGGACAATGAGCAGTTCTTC. Translation gives CASSQVIYGGDRDNEQFF.

The rearrangement links TRBV19 to TRBJ1-6; no definite D call. Trimming shortened V by 3 bases and J by 10 bases, and 16 bases separated the two germline ends. Germline V gives CDR1 LNHDA, CDR2 SQIVND (reference sequence). CDR3 length: 15 residues. For the CDR3, the DNA is TGTGCCAGTAGTATTGAAGTCTACCAAGTCTCACCCCTCCACTTT. Amino acid sequence: CASSIEVYQVSPLHF.

The CDR3 is CASSREVGNQPQHF. In DNA, the CDR3 is TGTGCCAGCAGTAGGGAGGTAGGCAATCAGCCCCAGCATTTT. J is TRBJ1-5 and V is TRBV27, with D hard to call. V was clipped by 5 bases and J by 2 bases, with 10 bases between them. The CDR3 contains 14 residues. The germline V gene has CDR1 MNHEY and CDR2 SMNVEV (reference sequence).

V is TRBV6-1 and J is TRBJ2-1; TRBD1 is a possible D gene (6 bases). The CDR3 extends over 15 amino acids. V lost 5 bases, J lost 1 base, and 12 bases lay in between. Per the germline V gene, CDR1 is MNHNS and CDR2 is SASEGT. The CDR3 DNA follows: TGTGCCAGCAGTTTATACGGACAGTCCTACAATGAGCAGTTCTTC. This codes for CASSLYGQSYNEQFF.

This chain connects TRBV11-3 to TRBJ2-6, with 7 bases lining up with TRBD1. V was clipped by 5 bases and J by 2 bases; unmatched bases: 6. CDR1 is SGHNT, CDR2 YENEEA, per germline. The CDR3 is 16 amino acids. CDR3 loop: CASSGRTGAGANVLTF. The CDR3 bases are TGTGCCAGCAGCGGACGCACAGGGGCTGGGGCCAACGTCCTGACTTTC.

The CDR3 DNA sequence: TGTGCCAGCAGTGTGGGCAGGGGGCTCGACGAGCAGTACTTC. Amino acid sequence: CASSVGRGLDEQYF. V and J are TRBV6-1 and TRBJ2-7; 8 bases align to TRBD1. The CDR3 loop spans 14 amino acids. J lost 5 bases, V lost 4 bases, and 7 bases had no gene match. Per germline, CDR1 MNHNS and CDR2 SASEGT.

The rearrangement joins TRBV6-5 to TRBJ2-2, with TRBD2 matching 8 bases. V shed 10 bases and J 5 bases; nucleotides not matched to a gene: 12. Germline-derived CDR1 and CDR2 are MNHEY and SVGAGI. This CDR3 is 15 amino acids long. The CDR3 is CATGFKVAGTGELFF. CDR3 in DNA: TGTGCCACCGGGTTTAAGGTAGCGGGGACCGGGGAGCTGTTTTTT.

This chain uses TRBV5-1 with TRBJ1-6; TRBD1 is a possible D gene (5 bases). CDR1 is SGHRS, CDR2 YFSETQ, per germline. The V end lost 4 bases, the J end lost 5 bases, and 13 bases lay between the germline ends. The CDR3 loop spans 15 amino acids. In DNA form, the CDR3 reads TGCGCCAGCAGCAACGGACAAGTCGATAATTCACCCCTCCACTTT. Its protein product is CASSNGQVDNSPLHF.

This clone appeared once. The chain carries TRBV19 and TRBJ1-1, with 10 bases matching TRBD1. J was trimmed by 8 bases and V by 0 bases; bases with no gene match: 3. Per germline, CDR1 LNHDA and CDR2 SQIVND (reference sequence). The CDR3 contains 14 residues. The CDR3 sequence: CASSIDLGQGEAFF. CDR3 nucleotides: TGTGCCAGTAGTATAGATCTGGGACAGGGGGAAGCTTTCTTT.